The clone carrying this TCR beta chain was detected only a few times. The junction departs from germline at one end; a sequencing error may be responsible. The data stem from a study of blood T cells in healthy people across ages. The CDR3 runs to 13 residues. In germline, CDR1 is SGHTA, CDR2 FQGTGA. For the second PCR, which ran for 7 to 11 cycles, a sample-barcoded 5' primer and a J-beta primer mix were used. Every cDNA molecule bore a tag from a template-switch adaptor containing 12 random nucleotides. TCRdb processed the 5' RACE reads anew with MiXCR; each CDR3 protein has one entry. Here the sample spans around 820,000 distinct CDR3 sequences, around a quarter being singletons. These sequences were also reported in another study, on T cells of mothers and their children.

The V call is TRBV7-3, the J call TRBJ2-3, with no clear D. The receptor's source is a boy aged 5 to 17 in good health. Sequencing input: blood. Written as DNA, the CDR3 is TGTGCCAGCAGCTTAACAGGCACAGATGCGCAGTATTTT. Translating it yields CASSLTGTDAQYF. The full variable domain, with the rest looked up from reference TRBV7-3 and TRBJ2-3, is GAGVSQTPSNKVTEKGKYVELRCDPISGHTALYWYRQSLGQGPEFLIYFQGTGAADDSGLPNDRFFAVRPEGSVSTLKIQRTERGDSAVYLCASSLTGTDAQYFGPGTRLTVL.